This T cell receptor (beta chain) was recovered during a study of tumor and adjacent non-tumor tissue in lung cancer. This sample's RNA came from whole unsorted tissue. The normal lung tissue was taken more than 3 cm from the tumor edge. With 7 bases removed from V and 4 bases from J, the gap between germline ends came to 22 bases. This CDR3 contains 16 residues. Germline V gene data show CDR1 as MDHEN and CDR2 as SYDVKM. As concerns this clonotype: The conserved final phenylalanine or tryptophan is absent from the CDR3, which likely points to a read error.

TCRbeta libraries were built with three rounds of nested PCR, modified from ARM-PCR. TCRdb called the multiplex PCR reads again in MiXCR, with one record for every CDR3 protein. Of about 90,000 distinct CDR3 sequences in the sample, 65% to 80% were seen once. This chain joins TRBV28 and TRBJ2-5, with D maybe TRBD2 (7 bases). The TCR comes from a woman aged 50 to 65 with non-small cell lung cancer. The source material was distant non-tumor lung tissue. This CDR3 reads CASTKLSKGGGETQYL. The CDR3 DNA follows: TGTGCCAGCACCAAGTTATCCAAGGGGGGGGGAGAGACCCAGTACTTA.